This TCR beta chain was sequenced for a study of cytomegalovirus exposure and HLA in healthy donors. Study-level findings and limits: According to a subsequent analysis, TCR clusters from the first cohort were inclined to appear together in the 110 or so validation repertoires. Cytomegalovirus association was assigned to about 150 TCR beta chains.

Profiling relied on immunoSEQ multiplex PCR, and the TCRdb table lists in-frame clones only, not all of them. The sample records 200,000 or so clones, around nine tenths being singletons. Germline lookup yields CDR1 SGHRS and CDR2 YFSETQ. Trimming cost V 0 bases and J 1 base, with 12 bases left between them. The CDR3 extends over 16 amino acids. A word on this clone: Its matching antigen is unknown.

Material: PBMCs. The V call is TRBV5-1, the J call TRBJ2-3; D remains ambiguous. The sequence derives from a woman between 18 and 30 years old in good health and CMV-seropositive. The CDR3 region is CASSLEAPQGTDTQYF. The CDR3, as DNA: TGCGCCAGCAGCTTGGAGGCGCCCCAGGGCACAGATACGCAGTATTTT.